These 28 T cell receptor beta chains were sequenced from one sample in a study of blood T cell repertoires in COVID-19. Assay used: immunoSEQ multiplex PCR; TCRdb lists only in-frame clones, some missing. The data show over 150,000 clones, around 85% seen once. Sequenced: peripheral blood. The receptors come from a man in his fifties or sixties with COVID-19, enrolled during active disease.

V usage is TRBV29-1 and J usage is TRBJ2-2, with 7 bases identical to TRBD2. The length of the CDR3 is 15 residues. From germline, CDR1 is SQVTM and CDR2 ANQGSEA. V gave up 5 bases and J gave up 0 bases; unmatched junction bases: 6. CDR3 in DNA: TGCAGCGTTACAGCGGGACCCGCGAACACCGGGGAGCTGTTTTTT. Translating it yields CSVTAGPANTGELFF.

The rearrangement joins TRBV5-4 to TRBJ2-7, with 11 bases that match TRBD2. Germline-derived CDR1 and CDR2 are SGHNT and YYREEE (reference sequence). V was pared by 5 bases and J by 4 bases, with 8 bases of the junction left unmatched. This CDR3 has 15 amino acids. This CDR3 is CASSIAGTSGYEQYF. In DNA form, the CDR3 reads TGTGCCAGCAGTATTGCCGGGACTAGCGGTTACGAGCAGTACTTC.

The chain carries TRBV28 and TRBJ1-5, with D hard to call. V was cut by 4 bases and J by 14 bases, with 21 bases left in between. The germline CDR1 and CDR2 sequences are MDHEN and SYDVKM. This CDR3 is built from 14 residues. The CDR3 coding sequence is TGTGCCAGCAGTTCCCCGGGAGCTTTAAAACCAAAGCATTTT. It encodes CASSSPGALKPKHF.

This chain connects TRBV7-8 to TRBJ2-1; 8 positions agree with TRBD2. Germline lookup yields CDR1 SGHVS and CDR2 FQNEAQ. CDR3 length equals 15 residues. V lost 3 bases and J lost 3; bases outside the gene matches: 4. CDR3 residues: CASSFSGAFYNEQFF. The CDR3 bases are TGTGCCAGCAGCTTTAGCGGGGCCTTCTACAATGAGCAGTTCTTC. Full variable domain (rest looked up from reference TRBV7-8 and TRBJ2-1): GAGVSQSPRYKVAKRGQDVALRCDPISGHVSLFWYQQALGQGPEFLTYFQNEAQLDKSGLPSDRFFAERPEGSVSTLKIQRTQQEDSAVYLCASSFSGAFYNEQFFGPGTRLTVL.

This chain links TRBV30 with TRBJ1-2; D possibly corresponds to TRBD1 (5 bases). The length of the CDR3 is 12 residues. Germline lookup yields CDR1 GTSNPN and CDR2 SVGIG (reference sequence). Trimming stripped 0 bases from V and 6 bases from J, with 8 bases between. The CDR3: CAWSVAGNGYTF. CDR3 sequence (DNA): TGTGCCTGGAGTGTAGCAGGGAATGGCTACACCTTC.

In its sample, this clone was seen a few times. The V gene is TRBV7-2, the J gene TRBJ1-1; tentatively, D is TRBD1 (6 bases). Germline V lookup: CDR1 SGHTA, CDR2 FQGNSA. The CDR3 runs 16 residues. The V gene lost 5 bases and the J gene lost 0 bases, with 16 bases spanning the gap. The CDR3 DNA sequence: TGTGCCAGCAGCGTCTACGGGACACTCATGAACACTGAAGCTTTCTTT. Translation gives CASSVYGTLMNTEAFF.

The rearrangement links TRBV6-4 to TRBJ1-1; 8 bases are a match to TRBD1. V shed 6 bases, J shed 10 bases, and the junction held 13 bases outside the gene matches. This CDR3 contains 14 residues. Germline V gene data show CDR1 as MRHNA and CDR2 as SNTAGT. CDR3 DNA sequence: TGTGCCAGCAGCCCGACAGGGGCGGACGTAGCAGCTTTCTTT. Protein sequence: CASSPTGADVAAFF.

The J gene is TRBJ1-1, the V gene TRBV4-3; 7 bases map to TRBD1. The CDR3 has 16 amino acids. With 2 bases clipped from V and 4 bases from J, the junction kept 10 bases outside the gene matches. The germline V gene encodes CDR1 LGHNA and CDR2 YSLEER. In nucleotides, the CDR3 is TGCGCCAGCAGCCAAAATAGGGGGACAGTCGGCACTGAAGCTTTCTTT. This sequence encodes CASSQNRGTVGTEAFF.

This chain uses TRBV9 with TRBJ1-1; D possibly corresponds to TRBD1 (5 bases). CDR1 SGDLS and CDR2 YYNGEE come from the germline V gene. V was pared by 0 bases and J by 3 bases, with 9 bases between. This CDR3 has 14 amino acids. The CDR3 DNA reads TGTGCCAGCAGCGTAGAGGGGAGGGACACTGAAGCTTTCTTT. Amino acid sequence: CASSVEGRDTEAFF.

The chain links TRBV19 to TRBJ1-1; TRBD1 matches at 9 bases. The CDR3 length is 15 residues. After removal of 3 bases from V and 0 bases from J, the junction contained 2 bases not matched to a gene. The germline V gene encodes CDR1 LNHDA and CDR2 SQIVND (reference sequence). CDR3 amino acids: CASSITGGLNTEAFF. CDR3 nucleotides: TGTGCCAGTAGTATTACAGGGGGCTTGAACACTGAAGCTTTCTTT.

This clone has more than one count but fewer than ten. The chain has TRBV7-2 and TRBJ2-2; perhaps TRBD2 as D (7 bases). Germline V gives CDR1 SGHTA, CDR2 FQGNSA. V shed 6 bases and J shed 4 bases, with 15 bases lying between them. The CDR3 extends over 15 amino acids. The CDR3, as DNA: TGTGCCAGCAGGCTGGGGGGGGCTGGCACCGGGGAGCTGTTTTTT. It encodes CASRLGGAGTGELFF.

This chain joins TRBV7-2 and TRBJ1-1, with no clear D. V shed 0 bases and J shed 5 bases, with 7 bases lying between them. Per germline, CDR1 SGHTA and CDR2 FQGNSA. This CDR3 contains 13 residues. The CDR3 DNA reads TGTGCCAGCAGCTTAGCGCCGGGGACTGAAGCTTTCTTT. This gives the protein CASSLAPGTEAFF. Filled out from reference TRBV7-2 and TRBJ1-1, the complete variable domain reads GAGVSQSPSNKVTEKGKDVELRCDPISGHTALYWYRQSLGQGLEFLIYFQGNSAPDKSGLPSDRFSAERTGGSVSTLTIQRTQQEDSAVYLCASSLAPGTEAFFGQGTRLTVV.

The chain recombines TRBV19 with TRBJ1-1; D gene uncertain. The ends were cut back, 3 bases at V and 1 base at J, with 9 bases in the middle. This CDR3 spans 14 amino acids. In germline, CDR1 is LNHDA, CDR2 SQIVND (reference sequence). This CDR3 is CASSIEYANTEAFF. CDR3 coding DNA: TGTGCCAGTAGTATTGAGTACGCGAACACTGAAGCTTTCTTT.

The V call is TRBV6-5, the J call TRBJ1-5, with D unclear. The CDR3 spans 14 residues. V lost 6 bases, J lost 3 bases, and 12 bases lay in between. Germline V CDR1 and CDR2: MNHEY, SVGAGI. For the CDR3, the DNA is TGTGCCAGCAGCCAAAACTCCTTCAATCAGCCCCAGCATTTT. Translation gives CASSQNSFNQPQHF.

The chain recombines TRBV15 with TRBJ2-3, with 11 nucleotides matching TRBD2. Germline lookup yields CDR1 LNHNV and CDR2 YYDKDF (reference sequence). V shed 0 bases and J 0 bases; nucleotides not matched to a gene: 14. The length of the CDR3 is 21 residues. In DNA, the CDR3 is TGTGCCACCAGCAGAGATAGGAGGCTAGCGGGGGGAGAGCTTAGCACAGATACGCAGTATTTT. Protein product: CATSRDRRLAGGELSTDTQYF. Using reference TRBV15 and TRBJ2-3 for the parts outside the CDR3, the full variable domain is DAMVIQNPRYQVTQFGKPVTLSCSQTLNHNVMYWYQQKSSQAPKLLFHYYDKDFNNEADTPDNFQSRRPNTSFCFLDIRSPGLGDTAMYLCATSRDRRLAGGELSTDTQYFGPGTRLTVL.

The chain has TRBV5-5 and TRBJ1-5; 12 bases match TRBD1. The CDR3 totals 16 residues. The J segment lost 2 bases and the V segment lost 3 bases, leaving 3 bases of the junction unmatched. Germline values: CDR1 SGHKS, CDR2 YYEKEE (reference sequence). CDR3: CASSWGQGAGNQPQHF. The CDR3 nucleotides are TGTGCCAGCAGCTGGGGACAGGGGGCAGGCAATCAGCCCCAGCATTTT.

The V gene is TRBV11-1, the J gene TRBJ1-6; D unresolved. There are 14 residues in the CDR3. V lost 6 bases and J lost 5, with 11 bases in between. In germline, CDR1 is SGHAT, CDR2 FQDESV (reference sequence). The CDR3 DNA reads TGTGCCAGCAGATTTCGGGGTAATAATTCACCCCTCCACTTT. Translated, it gives CASRFRGNNSPLHF.

The chain uses TRBV4-3 and TRBJ2-1, with D maybe TRBD1 (5 bases). This CDR3 has 14 residues. Germline CDR1 and CDR2: LGHNA and YSLEER. V lost 0 bases and J lost 7, with 10 bases in between. CDR3 sequence reads: CASSQDRAENEQFF. The CDR3 DNA is TGCGCCAGCAGCCAAGACAGGGCGGAAAATGAGCAGTTCTTC.

This clone came up once. The chain joins TRBV18 to TRBJ2-7; perhaps TRBD2 as D (6 bases). Germline values: CDR1 KGHSH, CDR2 LQKENI. The CDR3 extends over 13 amino acids. Trimming shortened V by 4 bases and J by 3 bases, and 10 bases separated the two germline ends. CDR3 sequence (DNA): TGTGCCAGCTCACAAGACGGGGGCTACGAGCAGTACTTC. Amino acid sequence: CASSQDGGYEQYF.

CDR3 sequence: CAISESGQGQETQYF. The CDR3 DNA is TGTGCCATCAGTGAGTCGGGGCAGGGGCAAGAGACCCAGTACTTC. The chain employs TRBV10-3 and TRBJ2-5; TRBD1 is a possible D gene (6 bases). The germline gives CDR1 ENHRY, CDR2 SYGVKD. Trimming pared 0 bases from V and 2 bases from J, leaving 10 bases between. The CDR3 is 15 residues long.

This clone is a singleton in its sample. The rearrangement links TRBV18 to TRBJ1-1; possible D gene TRBD1, 5 bases. The length of the CDR3 is 12 residues. Trimming took off 3 bases at V and 7 bases at J, with 9 bases between the two ends. Germline V gene lookup returns CDR1 KGHSH and CDR2 LQKENI. Written as DNA, the CDR3 is TGTGCCAGCTCACCTACGGGACTTGAAGCTTTCTTT. It codes for CASSPTGLEAFF.

The CDR3 bases are TGCAGCGTCCCGGGACACCCAAAATCTTTTGGCTACACCTTC. Amino acid sequence: CSVPGHPKSFGYTF. V usage is TRBV29-1 and J usage is TRBJ1-2; TRBD1 is a possible D gene (6 bases). Germline CDR1 is SQVTM and CDR2 is ANQGSEA. The V and J ends lost 6 bases and 7 bases respectively, with 21 bases between them. The CDR3 length is 14 residues.

This rearrangement joins TRBV28 to TRBJ1-5; 10 bases are a match to TRBD1. CDR3 length: 14 amino acids. Germline-derived CDR1 and CDR2 are MDHEN and SYDVKM. The V segment lost 7 bases and the J segment 6 bases; nucleotides outside the gene matches: 6. The CDR3 here is CASTPGQGLQPQHF. DNA for the CDR3: TGTGCCAGCACTCCGGGACAGGGGCTTCAGCCCCAGCATTTT. Filled out from reference TRBV28 and TRBJ1-5, the complete variable domain reads DVKVTQSSRYLVKRTGEKVFLECVQDMDHENMFWYRQDPGLGLRLIYFSYDVKMKEKGDIPEGYSVSREKKERFSLILESASTNQTSMYLCASTPGQGLQPQHFGDGTRLSIL.

This chain uses TRBV6-4 with TRBJ2-3; tentatively, D is TRBD2 (6 bases). Deletions cut 0 bases from V and 8 bases from J, with 12 bases between. Germline V lookup: CDR1 MRHNA, CDR2 SNTAGT. The CDR3 covers 14 residues. The chain's CDR3 is CASSDSAGSGTQYF. CDR3 nucleotides: TGTGCCAGCAGTGACTCGGCGGGGAGTGGTACGCAGTATTTT.

This clone was found a few times. The genes are TRBV7-8 and TRBJ2-7; 8 nucleotides match TRBD1. With V trimmed by 11 bases and J by 3 bases, 6 bases remained unmatched. The V gene's germline CDR1 is SGHVS and CDR2 FQNEAQ. The CDR3 length is 12 residues. The DNA of the CDR3 is TGTGCCGGGGGGACAGGATTCTACGAGCAGTACTTC. Its protein product is CAGGTGFYEQYF.

Written as DNA, the CDR3 is TGTGCCAGCAGTTTGGGCAAGAACACTGAAGCTTTCTTT. It encodes CASSLGKNTEAFF. This chain joins TRBV12-3 or TRBV12-4 and TRBJ1-1; D call uncertain. V shed 3 bases and J shed 1 base, with 6 bases lying between them. The CDR3 loop spans 13 amino acids.

The CDR3 DNA sequence: TGTGCCAGCAGGCAGCGGGACTGGGACACCGGGGAGCTGTTTTTT. Translated, it gives CASRQRDWDTGELFF. The chain uses TRBV7-2 and TRBJ2-2; 7 nucleotides align to TRBD2. V lost 6 bases to trimming and J lost 3 bases; unmatched junction nucleotides: 7. Germline assignment: CDR1 SGHTA and CDR2 FQGNSA. The CDR3 has 15 amino acids.

The CDR3 coding sequence is TGTGCCAGTACCCGGGGGGTAGCGGGAGGTCTGGAGCAGTACTTC. Its protein product is CASTRGVAGGLEQYF. The rearrangement links TRBV19 to TRBJ2-7; the match to TRBD2 covers 10 bases. CDR1 is LNHDA, CDR2 SQIVND, per germline (reference sequence). The CDR3 runs 15 residues. V gave up 7 bases and J gave up 7 bases; unmatched junction bases: 13. Supplemented by reference TRBV19 and TRBJ2-7, the full variable domain reads DGGITQSPKYLFRKEGQNVTLSCEQNLNHDAMYWYRQDPGQGLRLIYYSQIVNDFQKGDIAEGYSVSREKKESFPLTVTSAQKNPTAFYLCASTRGVAGGLEQYFGPGTRLTVT.